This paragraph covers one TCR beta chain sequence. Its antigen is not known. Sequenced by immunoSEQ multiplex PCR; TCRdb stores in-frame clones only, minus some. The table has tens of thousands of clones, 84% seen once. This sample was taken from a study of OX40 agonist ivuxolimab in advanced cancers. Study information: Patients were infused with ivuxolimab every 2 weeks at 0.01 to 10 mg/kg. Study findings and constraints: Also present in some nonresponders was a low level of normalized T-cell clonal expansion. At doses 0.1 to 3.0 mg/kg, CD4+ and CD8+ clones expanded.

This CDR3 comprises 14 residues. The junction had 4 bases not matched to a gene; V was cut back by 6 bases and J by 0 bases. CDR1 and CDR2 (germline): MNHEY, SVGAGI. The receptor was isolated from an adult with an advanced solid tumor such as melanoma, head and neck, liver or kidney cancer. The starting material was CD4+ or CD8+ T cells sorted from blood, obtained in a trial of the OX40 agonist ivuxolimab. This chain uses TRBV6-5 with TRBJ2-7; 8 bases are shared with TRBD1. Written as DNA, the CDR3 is TGTGCCAGCAGCCGGGACAGGAGCTCCTACGAGCAGTACTTC. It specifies CASSRDRSSYEQYF.